One sample yielded the 31 T cell receptor beta chains listed below, sequenced in a study of CDR3 diversity in severe acne. TCRdb independently ran MiXCR on the PCR reads; one entry per CDR3 protein. The data show about 76,000 distinct CDR3 sequences, roughly 51% seen once. The sample consisted of blood. Receptor source: a male donor in good health, without acne.

This chain links TRBV18 with TRBJ2-5; D may be TRBD1 (6 bases). Trimming took 1 base from V and 5 from J, leaving 17 bases between them. This CDR3 spans 16 amino acids. Germline CDR1 is KGHSH and CDR2 is LQKENI. This CDR3 is CASSPLMVQGGETQYF. DNA for the CDR3: TGTGCCAGCTCACCACTTATGGTACAGGGCGGGGAGACCCAGTACTTC.

This clonotype turned up a few times. This chain uses TRBV6-2 or TRBV6-3 with TRBJ2-7; a weak D match, TRBD2 (5 bases). The V gene lost 2 bases and the J gene lost 4 bases, with 9 bases spanning the gap. CDR1 is MNHEY, CDR2 SVGEGT, per germline. This CDR3 is 13 amino acids long. The CDR3: CASSYLGIYEQYF. In DNA form, the CDR3 reads TGTGCCAGCAGTTACCTCGGGATATACGAGCAGTACTTC.

This clonotype was observed once. The genes are TRBV7-9 and TRBJ2-7; D may be TRBD2 (5 bases). V was trimmed by 8 bases and J by 8 bases, leaving 25 bases between them. CDR1 SEHNR and CDR2 FQNEAQ come from the germline V gene (reference sequence). The CDR3 extends over 15 amino acids. The CDR3: CASGSQPGINDQQYF. The CDR3 bases are TGTGCCAGCGGCTCTCAACCCGGGATCAATGATCAGCAGTACTTC.

The genes are TRBV5-4 and TRBJ2-7, with 10 positions matching TRBD2. J lost 6 bases, V lost 4 bases, and 10 bases had no gene match. CDR3 size: 15 residues. Germline assignment: CDR1 SGHNT and CDR2 YYREEE (reference sequence). Here the CDR3 DNA reads TGTGCCAGCAGCCGTACTAGCGGGGATGGTCCCGAGCAGTACTTC. Residues: CASSRTSGDGPEQYF.

The chain links TRBV6-1 to TRBJ1-1, with D tentatively TRBD1 (6 bases). This CDR3 spans 15 amino acids. Deletions cut 5 bases from V and 2 bases from J, with 15 bases between. Germline V lookup: CDR1 MNHNS, CDR2 SASEGT. DNA for the CDR3: TGTGCCAGCAGTTACTTAGCGGGGGCAAACACTGAAGCTTTCTTT. Translated, it gives CASSYLAGANTEAFF.

The V gene is TRBV25-1, the J gene TRBJ1-2; D is unclear. V was pared by 6 bases and J by 7 bases, with 15 bases between. Germline loops: CDR1 MGHDK, CDR2 SYGVNS. This CDR3 is built from 13 residues. CDR3 nucleotide sequence: TGTGCCAGCAGGGGAGCGGTGGTCTCTGGCTACACCTTC. Its translation: CASRGAVVSGYTF.

This clonotype was recorded many times. The chain carries TRBV6-6 and TRBJ1-1; the D gene is possibly TRBD1 (6 bases). From germline, CDR1 is MNHNY and CDR2 SVGAGI (reference sequence). This CDR3 spans 14 amino acids. Deletions cut 2 bases from V and 1 base from J, with 8 bases between. The CDR3, as DNA: TGTGCCAGCAGTTACCGGGGGCCGAACACTGAAGCTTTCTTT. Translated, it gives CASSYRGPNTEAFF.

This clonotype was detected a few times. The gene calls are TRBV25-1 and TRBJ2-7, with D perhaps matching TRBD2 (5 bases). Trimming removed 8 bases from V and 4 bases from J, with 9 bases in between. The germline CDR1 and CDR2 sequences are MGHDK and SYGVNS. The CDR3 runs to 11 residues. CDR3: CASGSGYEQYF. CDR3 DNA: TGTGCCAGCGGATCGGGGTACGAGCAGTACTTC.

This clonotype was seen ten or more times. The rearrangement links TRBV12-3 or TRBV12-4 to TRBJ1-1; D is perhaps TRBD1 (5 bases). The CDR3 is 14 amino acids. Trimming removed 7 bases from V and 3 bases from J, with 15 bases in between. CDR3 sequence reads: CASTRQNGDTEAFF. CDR3 nucleotides: TGTGCCAGCACTAGACAGAACGGGGACACTGAAGCTTTCTTT.

The rearrangement joins TRBV7-2 to TRBJ2-5; 10 bases agree with TRBD2. Germline V gives CDR1 SGHTA, CDR2 FQGNSA. The CDR3 extends over 17 amino acids. Germline trimming cut 0 bases from V and 5 bases from J; bases unmatched to any gene: 9. For the CDR3, the DNA is TGTGCCAGCAGCTTAGCGATGATAGCGGGGGGCTGGGAGACCCAGTACTTC. It encodes CASSLAMIAGGWETQYF.

This clonotype was counted at least ten times. V gene TRBV4-1 combines with J gene TRBJ2-6; D possibly uses TRBD1 or TRBD2 (6 bases each). The CDR3 is 17 residues long. The germline V and J ends were trimmed by 5 bases and 4 bases, with 18 bases remaining between them. CDR1 is MGHRA, CDR2 YSYEKL, per germline. As DNA, the CDR3 is TGCGCCAGCAGCGGGGGGCTAGTTAATTCCGGGGCCAACGTCCTGACTTTC. It codes for CASSGGLVNSGANVLTF.

The J gene is TRBJ2-7, the V gene TRBV7-9; no clear D gene. V was clipped by 0 bases and J by 5 bases, with 11 bases between them. CDR3 length: 14 amino acids. Germline V gives CDR1 SEHNR, CDR2 FQNEAQ (reference sequence). The CDR3, as DNA: TGTGCCAGCAGCTTAGCGTCTTTGTTGAACGAGCAGTACTTC. Its protein is CASSLASLLNEQYF.

The genes are TRBV19 and TRBJ1-5; TRBD1 matches 9 bases. Germline loops: CDR1 LNHDA, CDR2 SQIVND (reference sequence). The V segment lost 10 bases and the J segment 0 bases; nucleotides outside the gene matches: 7. The CDR3 is made up of 15 amino acids. CDR3 residues: CATQTGGYSNQPQHF. The CDR3 nucleotides read TGTGCCACGCAGACAGGGGGTTATAGCAATCAGCCCCAGCATTTT.

There are many counts of this clonotype. The V call is TRBV6-5, the J call TRBJ1-5; D not certain. Between the trimmed V and J ends, which lost 2 bases and 0 bases, there was a span of 8 bases. Looked up from germline, CDR1 is MNHEY and CDR2 is SVGAGI. This CDR3 contains 15 residues. The CDR3 sequence: CASSYNRFSNQPQHF. The CDR3 DNA is TGTGCCAGCAGTTACAATAGATTTAGCAATCAGCCCCAGCATTTT.

As to this clonotype: The CDR3 does not close with the conserved phenylalanine or tryptophan, likely indicating a read error. The limits of the CDR3 on the DNA are not certain, so only TCRdb's listed CDR3 is given. The J gene is TRBJ1-2, the V gene TRBV6-8. Germline CDR1 MNHGY, CDR2 SAAAGT. Inclusive of both ends, the CDR3 amounts to 10 amino acids. The CDR3 spells CASSLRREHL.

The chain joins TRBV5-6 to TRBJ2-7; 9 bases are shared with TRBD2. The CDR3 covers 15 residues. CDR1 and CDR2 from the germline V gene are SGHDT and YYEEEE. V lost 2 bases and J lost 4; bases outside the gene matches: 7. CDR3 bases: TGTGCCAGCAGCTTATTGGCGGGAGGGGGATACGAGCAGTACTTC. It codes for CASSLLAGGGYEQYF.

This chain uses TRBV20-1 with TRBJ2-5; TRBD2 matches at 7 bases. The CDR3 is made up of 12 amino acids. CDR1 DFQATT and CDR2 SNEGSKA come from the germline V gene (reference sequence). The V gene end was trimmed by 7 bases and the J gene end by 5 bases; junction bases not matched to a gene: 7. CDR3 in amino acids: CSDPGRGETQYF. In DNA, the CDR3 is TGCAGTGACCCCGGGCGGGGGGAGACCCAGTACTTC.

This clonotype has a count of ten or more. The V and J genes are TRBV3-1 and TRBJ1-5; a possible D gene is TRBD1 (5 bases). This CDR3 has 18 residues. Germline V gives CDR1 LGHDT, CDR2 YNNKEL (reference sequence). Trimming removed 0 bases at V and 2 bases at J, with 17 bases between. The CDR3 nucleotides read TGTGCCAGCAGCCAAGAGGACGTAGGGAGGGGAGGCAATCAGCCCCAGCATTTT. Its protein product is CASSQEDVGRGGNQPQHF.

The rearrangement uses TRBV18 and TRBJ1-5, with D tentatively TRBD1 (5 bases). Trimming cost V 0 bases and J 7 bases, with 16 bases left between them. Germline-derived CDR1 and CDR2 are KGHSH and LQKENI. The CDR3 has 16 amino acids. In nucleotides, the CDR3 is TGTGCCAGCTCACCACCGAATCAGGGAGGGTACCAGCCCCAGCATTTT. Its translation: CASSPPNQGGYQPQHF.

This clonotype has a handful of counts. V and J are TRBV15 and TRBJ2-5, with unresolved D. CDR1 LNHNV and CDR2 YYDKDF come from the germline V gene (reference sequence). The CDR3 consists of 13 residues. V was cut by 4 bases and J by 7 bases, with 13 bases left in between. Here the CDR3 DNA reads TGTGCCACCAGCAAGGACCCCGGTGGGACCCAGTACTTC. It translates to CATSKDPGGTQYF.

The gene calls are TRBV6-4 and TRBJ2-3; no definite D call. Looked up from germline, CDR1 is MRHNA and CDR2 is SNTAGT. The CDR3 runs to 13 residues. V dropped 4 bases and J dropped 0 bases, with 5 bases sitting between them. DNA of the CDR3: TGTGCCAGCAGTGCTGGGAGCACAGATACGCAGTATTTT. The encoded protein is CASSAGSTDTQYF.

The rearrangement links TRBV5-1 to TRBJ1-5; no definite D call. CDR1 and CDR2 from the germline V gene are SGHRS and YFSETQ. V dropped 6 bases and J dropped 7 bases, with 14 bases sitting between them. This CDR3 region has 13 residues. CDR3 in amino acids: CASTIGEGQPQHF. CDR3 nucleotides: TGCGCCAGCACGATCGGGGAAGGGCAGCCCCAGCATTTT.

The chain carries TRBV7-3 and TRBJ2-7, with 10 bases aligning to TRBD2. Germline CDR1 SGHTA, CDR2 FQGTGA. V trimming: 6 bases; J trimming: 0 bases; junction bases outside the gene matches: 2. The CDR3 is 14 amino acids. The DNA for the CDR3 is TGTGCCAGCAGGGCTAGCGGGGGCTCCTACGAGCAGTACTTC. This sequence encodes CASRASGGSYEQYF.

V is TRBV7-8 and J is TRBJ1-2; 7 bases are a match to TRBD1. The CDR3 totals 14 residues. Germline loops: CDR1 SGHVS, CDR2 FQNEAQ. Trimming at V came to 5 bases and at J to 8 bases, leaving 11 bases not matched to a gene. CDR3 in amino acids: CASSPSGTANGYTF. The CDR3 DNA is TGTGCCAGCAGCCCCTCCGGGACAGCCAACGGCTACACCTTC.

The table lists this clonotype with a few counts. CDR3 DNA: TGTGCCAGCAGAACAGGGAGTTATGGCTACACCTTC. It translates to CASRTGSYGYTF. The V and J genes are TRBV6-5 and TRBJ1-2; tentative D call: TRBD1 (6 bases). The ends were cut back, 6 bases at V and 5 bases at J, with 10 bases in the middle. The CDR3 spans 12 residues. Germline CDR1 is MNHEY and CDR2 is SVGAGI.

The chain links TRBV6-1 to TRBJ1-1; no clear D. The length of the CDR3 is 13 residues. With 6 bases removed from V and 0 bases from J, the gap between germline ends came to 8 bases. The germline gives CDR1 MNHNS, CDR2 SASEGT. CDR3 protein: CASRPRMNTEAFF. CDR3 sequence (DNA): TGTGCCAGCAGGCCGAGGATGAACACTGAAGCTTTCTTT.

In its sample, this clonotype was seen many times. CDR3 in DNA: TGTGCCACCAGTGACTATCCGGGCCCAGGATACACAGATACGCAGTATTTT. The encoded protein is CATSDYPGPGYTDTQYF. V usage is TRBV24-1 and J usage is TRBJ2-3, with D uncertain. The CDR3 is 17 amino acids. In germline, CDR1 is KGHDR, CDR2 SFDVKD. V lost 4 bases and J lost 2, with 18 bases in between.

This clonotype was recorded many times. J is TRBJ2-7 and V is TRBV3-1; 14 bases are a match to TRBD2. Germline V gives CDR1 LGHDT, CDR2 YNNKEL (reference sequence). J was trimmed by 9 bases and V by 4 bases; bases with no gene match: 14. The CDR3 contains 17 residues. The CDR3 DNA sequence: TGTGCCAGCAGCCTAGTCCCACCTCCGGGACTAGCGGGGGCGCAGTACTTC. This gives the protein CASSLVPPPGLAGAQYF.

In this sample, this clonotype turned up a few times. The V and J genes are TRBV7-9 and TRBJ2-5; D is unresolved. V was cut by 6 bases and J by 1 base, with 9 bases left in between. This CDR3 contains 13 residues. From germline, CDR1 is SEHNR and CDR2 FQNEAQ (reference sequence). The CDR3 is CASSLRSQETQYF. In DNA, the CDR3 is TGTGCCAGCAGTTTAAGGAGCCAAGAGACCCAGTACTTC.

The V gene is TRBV7-4, the J gene TRBJ2-3; TRBD2 aligns across 8 bases. The ends lost 5 bases at V and 0 bases at J; junction bases unmatched: 7. Germline V gene data show CDR1 as SGHVT and CDR2 as SQSDAQ. This CDR3 is 16 amino acids long. The CDR3 sequence is CASSRCGGRSTDTQYF. CDR3 bases: TGTGCCAGCAGCCGTTGCGGGGGGCGGAGCACAGATACGCAGTATTTT.

The DNA of the CDR3 is TGCAGTGCTAGGTCCCGCCTTGGCCCGGGGACCCGTTCACCCCTCCACTTT. As protein: CSARSRLGPGTRSPLHF. The chain has TRBV20-1 and TRBJ1-6; maybe TRBD1 (5 bases). Germline V gene sequence: CDR1 DFQATT, CDR2 SNEGSKA (reference sequence). CDR3 length equals 17 residues. The V gene lost 3 bases and the J gene lost 9 bases, with 24 bases spanning the gap.